The 25 T cell receptor beta chains listed next were all sequenced from one sample in a study of response to subunit inactivated influenza vaccine. TCRdb analysed the RT-PCR reads with MiXCR anew, one entry per CDR3 protein. The table lists some 540,000 distinct CDR3 sequences, around 21% of them singletons. These same data were also listed under a study on T cells expressing NK-cell markers. That source reports: 5'RACE template switching built TCR beta cDNA with unique molecular identifiers.

The sample in question was CD4+ T cells sorted from PBMCs, obtained 11 to 12 days after vaccination. Every receptor here comes from a man over 45 who received an inactivated influenza vaccine.

This clonotype was found many times. The chain employs TRBV28 and TRBJ1-1; D is unclear. This CDR3 region has 13 residues. Germline values: CDR1 MDHEN, CDR2 SYDVKM. The V end was cut by 3 bases, the J end by 0 bases, with 5 bases between. The CDR3 DNA reads as TGTGCCAGCAGTTTTGGCCTGAACACTGAAGCTTTCTTT. It specifies CASSFGLNTEAFF.

The chain uses TRBV25-1 and TRBJ2-1; TRBD1 might be the D (5 bases). The CDR3 runs 14 residues. V was cut by 2 bases and J by 0 bases, with 5 bases left in between. Germline V gives CDR1 MGHDK, CDR2 SYGVNS. The CDR3 nucleotides are TGTGCCAGCAGTGAAAGGGGCTCCTACAATGAGCAGTTCTTC. It translates to CASSERGSYNEQFF.

In this sample, this clonotype turned up a few times. The V call is TRBV5-1, the J call TRBJ2-3; no firm D call. Per germline, CDR1 SGHRS and CDR2 YFSETQ. The germline V and J ends were trimmed by 1 base and 2 bases, with 14 bases remaining between them. This CDR3 is 16 amino acids long. CDR3 residues: CASSLSGSWNTDTQYF. In DNA form, the CDR3 reads TGCGCCAGCAGCTTGTCCGGGTCATGGAACACAGATACGCAGTATTTT.

The V gene is TRBV18, the J gene TRBJ2-1; 9 bases align to TRBD2. The CDR3 has 16 residues. J was trimmed by 9 bases and V by 0 bases; bases with no gene match: 9. CDR1 KGHSH and CDR2 LQKENI come from the germline V gene. The CDR3 DNA is TGTGCCAGCTCACCACCGCGCGGGAGGGCCTTCTCTGAGCAGTTCTTC. This gives the protein CASSPPRGRAFSEQFF.

This clonotype came up a few times. The CDR3 sequence is CASSFRTSGTGELFF. The CDR3 region has the DNA TGTGCCAGCAGCTTCCGGACTTCCGGCACCGGGGAGCTGTTTTTT. V gene TRBV7-2 combines with J gene TRBJ2-2; a possible D gene is TRBD2 (5 bases). CDR1 and CDR2 (germline): SGHTA, FQGNSA. V lost 3 bases and J 4 bases, leaving 12 bases between the germline ends. The CDR3 consists of 15 residues.

This clonotype has more than one count but fewer than ten. The chain employs TRBV20-1 and TRBJ1-5, with 7 bases lining up with TRBD1. Trimming at V came to 3 bases and at J to 0 bases, leaving 5 bases not matched to a gene. The CDR3 is 15 amino acids. Germline CDR1 reads DFQATT; CDR2 reads SNEGSKA (reference sequence). The CDR3: CSASTGTDSNQPQHF. CDR3 sequence (DNA): TGCAGTGCTAGTACCGGGACAGATAGCAATCAGCCCCAGCATTTT.

The chain has TRBV3-1 and TRBJ2-1; the match to TRBD2 covers 11 bases. Germline V lookup: CDR1 LGHDT, CDR2 YNNKEL (reference sequence). The CDR3 is made up of 14 amino acids. The junction had 0 bases not matched to a gene; V was cut back by 4 bases and J by 4 bases. The CDR3 DNA is TGTGCCAGCAGCCGACTAGCGGGATACAATGAGCAGTTCTTC. Translating gives CASSRLAGYNEQFF.

The chain recombines TRBV7-2 with TRBJ2-3; D perhaps matches TRBD2 (6 bases). CDR3 length: 13 amino acids. Trimming shortened V by 6 bases and J by 1 base, and 8 bases separated the two germline ends. Germline loops: CDR1 SGHTA, CDR2 FQGNSA. The CDR3 DNA is TGTGCCAGCAGAGGAGGGGGCACAGATACGCAGTATTTT. As protein: CASRGGGTDTQYF.

With regard to this clonotype: A much bigger clone sits one base away, suggesting this may be a read error. V is TRBV5-1 and J is TRBJ2-7; D is perhaps TRBD1 (6 bases). Between the trimmed V and J ends, which lost 4 bases and 6 bases, there was a span of 17 bases. CDR1 is SGHRS, CDR2 YFSETQ, per germline. CDR3 length equals 14 residues. CDR3 in amino acids: CASSAQYQGREQYF. Written as DNA, the CDR3 is TGCGCCAGCAGCGCGCAATATCAGGGGCGCGAGCAGTACTTC.

J is TRBJ2-7 and V is TRBV2, with D unresolved. The germline V gene encodes CDR1 SNHLY and CDR2 FYNNEI. The CDR3 is 14 residues long. Trimming removed 6 bases at V and 5 bases at J, with 17 bases between. The CDR3 region has the DNA TGTGCCAGCAGCCCCTTTTCCCGCGGCAACGAGCAGTACTTC. It translates to CASSPFSRGNEQYF.

In this sample, this clonotype turned up a few times. The CDR3 DNA reads TGTGCCAGCAGCTTCCTGAATGGGCGGGACACCGGGGAGCTGTTTTTT. Amino acids: CASSFLNGRDTGELFF. The rearrangement joins TRBV5-5 to TRBJ2-2; perhaps TRBD2 as D (5 bases). Germline assignment: CDR1 SGHKS and CDR2 YYEKEE (reference sequence). V was pared by 2 bases and J by 3 bases, with 14 bases between. This CDR3 has 16 residues. Full variable domain (remainder filled in from reference TRBV5-5 and TRBJ2-2): DAGVTQSPTHLIKTRGQQVTLRCSPISGHKSVSWYQQVLGQGPQFIFQYYEKEERGRGNFPDRFSARQFPNYSSELNVNALLLGDSALYLCASSFLNGRDTGELFFGEGSRLTVL.

This clonotype was detected ten times or more. The V gene is TRBV4-2, the J gene TRBJ2-7; D ambiguous. Germline V lookup: CDR1 LGHNA, CDR2 YNFKEQ. V lost 0 bases and J 4 bases, leaving 13 bases between the germline ends. The CDR3 contains 15 residues. The CDR3 region is CASSQDLVRKYEQYF. The DNA of the CDR3 is TGTGCCAGCAGCCAAGATTTGGTCAGAAAGTACGAGCAGTACTTC.

This clonotype was found a few times. The chain carries TRBV6-5 and TRBJ1-6; weak D call: TRBD1 (6 bases). Trimming took off 2 bases at V and 10 bases at J, with 9 bases between the two ends. This CDR3 has 13 residues. Germline loops: CDR1 MNHEY, CDR2 SVGAGI. The CDR3 sequence is CASSYRGQSPLHF. The CDR3 nucleotides read TGTGCCAGCAGTTACAGGGGACAATCACCCCTCCACTTT.

The rearrangement links TRBV18 to TRBJ1-4; the D gene is possibly TRBD1 (5 bases). The CDR3 is 16 residues long. Trimming left V 8 bases short and J 1 base short, with 17 bases between. Germline lookup yields CDR1 KGHSH and CDR2 LQKENI. The CDR3 loop reads CASTSLGRETNEKLFF. The DNA of the CDR3 is TGTGCCAGCACTTCCTTGGGGCGGGAAACTAATGAAAAACTGTTTTTT.

The chain carries TRBV11-2 and TRBJ2-7; D gene unclear. The germline gives CDR1 SGHAT, CDR2 FQNNGV. There are 12 residues in the CDR3. The germline V and J ends were trimmed by 2 bases and 6 bases, with 8 bases remaining between them. CDR3 loop: CASSLQYSEQYF. CDR3 in DNA: TGTGCCAGCAGCTTACAGTATAGCGAGCAGTACTTC. Filled out from reference TRBV11-2 and TRBJ2-7, the complete variable domain reads EAGVAQSPRYKIIEKRQSVAFWCNPISGHATLYWYQQILGQGPKLLIQFQNNGVVDDSQLPKDRFSAERLKGVDSTLKIQPAKLEDSAVYLCASSLQYSEQYFGPGTRLTVT.

This clonotype was observed a few times. The chain has TRBV20-1 and TRBJ2-5; 10 bases match TRBD2. The germline V gene has CDR1 DFQATT and CDR2 SNEGSKA (reference sequence). This CDR3 has 12 residues. The CDR3 loop reads CKLAGSQETQYF. In DNA, the CDR3 is TGCAAACTAGCGGGGAGCCAAGAGACCCAGTACTTC.

This clonotype occurred a few times. V gene TRBV5-1 combines with J gene TRBJ1-2; 8 positions match TRBD1. Unmatched junction bases numbered 11, after V lost 3 bases and J lost 7 bases. Germline loops: CDR1 SGHRS, CDR2 YFSETQ. CDR3 length: 15 residues. CDR3: CASSSGQGGSSGYTF. Written as DNA, the CDR3 is TGCGCCAGCAGCTCTGGACAGGGAGGTAGTTCTGGCTACACCTTC. The complete variable domain, with remaining parts taken from reference TRBV5-1 and TRBJ1-2, reads KAGVTQTPRYLIKTRGQQVTLSCSPISGHRSVSWYQQTPGQGLQFLFEYFSETQRNKGNFPGRFSGRQFSNSRSEMNVSTLELGDSALYLCASSSGQGGSSGYTFGSGTRLTVV.

Ten or more counts support this clonotype. The rearrangement uses TRBV12-3 or TRBV12-4 and TRBJ1-2; D uncertain. Trimming shortened V by 3 bases and J by 0 bases, and 5 bases separated the two germline ends. The CDR3 is made up of 13 amino acids. The CDR3 spells CASSLASNYGYTF. CDR3 sequence (DNA): TGTGCCAGCAGTTTGGCGTCTAACTATGGCTACACCTTC.

The chain uses TRBV29-1 and TRBJ1-1; D is ambiguous. Germline V CDR1 and CDR2: SQVTM, ANQGSEA. This CDR3 is 12 amino acids long. The ends were cut back, 7 bases at V and 1 base at J, with 10 bases in the middle. For the CDR3, the DNA is TGCAGCGGTTCGCAGCAGAACACTGAAGCTTTCTTT. Its protein is CSGSQQNTEAFF. Together with reference TRBV29-1 and TRBJ1-1, the CDR3 gives the full variable domain: SAVISQKPSRDICQRGTSLTIQCQVDSQVTMMFWYRQQPGQSLTLIATANQGSEATYESGFVIDKFPISRPNLTFSTLTVSNMSPEDSSIYLCSGSQQNTEAFFGQGTRLTVV.

This clonotype was counted a few times. This chain joins TRBV5-1 and TRBJ2-7, with TRBD2 identical over 7 bases. Germline CDR1 and CDR2: SGHRS and YFSETQ. J was trimmed by 6 bases and V by 7 bases; bases with no gene match: 19. The CDR3 loop spans 16 amino acids. The CDR3 sequence is CASFYIPGLPSGEQYF. CDR3 coding DNA: TGCGCCAGCTTTTACATCCCGGGACTACCATCGGGCGAGCAGTACTTC.

This clonotype was counted between two and nine times. J is TRBJ2-2 and V is TRBV29-1, with a possible D match to TRBD2 (5 bases). Trimming shortened V by 0 bases and J by 7 bases, and 12 bases separated the two germline ends. Germline V gene data show CDR1 as SQVTM and CDR2 as ANQGSEA. The CDR3 sequence is 14 residues long. The CDR3 bases are TGCAGCGTTGAAGATCGGCTAGCCGTCGGGGAGCTGTTTTTT. This gives the protein CSVEDRLAVGELFF.

This chain links TRBV12-3 or TRBV12-4 with TRBJ2-7, with D possibly TRBD1 on 5 matching bases. The V end lost 8 bases, the J end lost 1 base, and 18 bases lay between the germline ends. The CDR3 length is 15 residues. The CDR3 loop reads CASRLRAGPSYEQYF. The CDR3 DNA sequence: TGTGCCAGCCGGTTACGGGCAGGGCCATCCTACGAGCAGTACTTC.

This clonotype was observed many times. The junction and the germline gene differ at one end; a read error may be behind it. The chain links TRBV5-1 to TRBJ2-1; D call uncertain. The CDR3 sequence is 11 residues long. Germline loops: CDR1 SGHRS, CDR2 YFSETQ. The CDR3 region is CASSLQNEQFF. The CDR3 DNA is TGTGCCAGCAGTTTGCAGAATGAGCAGTTCTTC.

This sequence joins TRBV20-1 and TRBJ2-7; 7 nucleotides line up with TRBD2. V was pared by 3 bases and J by 3 bases, with 2 bases of the junction left unmatched. This CDR3 is 12 amino acids long. Looked up from germline, CDR1 is DFQATT and CDR2 is SNEGSKA (reference sequence). CDR3 bases: TGCAGTGCTAGTCGGACTAGCTACGAGCAGTACTTC. Protein product: CSASRTSYEQYF.

CDR3 region: CASSQGFLVRETQYF. The CDR3 nucleotides read TGCGCCAGCAGCCAAGGGTTTCTTGTTAGGGAGACCCAGTACTTC. This rearrangement joins TRBV4-3 to TRBJ2-5; no clear D gene. V was shortened by 1 base and J by 5 bases, with 14 bases between the two germline ends. CDR3 length equals 15 residues. CDR1 and CDR2 from the germline V gene are LGHNA and YSLEER.